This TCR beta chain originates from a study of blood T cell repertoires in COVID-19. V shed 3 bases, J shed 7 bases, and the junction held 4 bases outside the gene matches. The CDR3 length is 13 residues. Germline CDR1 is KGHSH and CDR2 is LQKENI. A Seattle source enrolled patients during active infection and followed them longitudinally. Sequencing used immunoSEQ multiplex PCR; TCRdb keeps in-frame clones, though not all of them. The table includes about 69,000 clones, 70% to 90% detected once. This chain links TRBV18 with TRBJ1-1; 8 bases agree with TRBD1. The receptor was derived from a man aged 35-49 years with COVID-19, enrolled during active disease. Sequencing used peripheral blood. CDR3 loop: CASSPGTGNEAFF. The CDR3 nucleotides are TGTGCCAGCTCACCCGGGACAGGAAATGAAGCTTTCTTT.